What follows describes a single TCR beta chain. Its antigen is unknown. Clones were sequenced by immunoSEQ multiplex PCR, and TCRdb holds only the in-frame ones, with some missing. Among about 21,000 clones listed, roughly 94% were seen once. This sample's time point: newly diagnosed, previously untreated cHL patient sample. Investigators turned to newly diagnosed, untreated classical Hodgkin lymphoma PBMCs for comparison. This sample was taken from a study of PD-1 blockade in classical Hodgkin lymphoma. Study-wide findings and caveats: The repertoire differences lack a defined cause, possibly disease activity or prior therapy. Healthy donors were reported to have higher baseline TCR diversity than newly diagnosed patients.

This CDR3 has 14 amino acids. Deletions cut 1 base from V and 6 bases from J, with 10 bases between. Germline CDR1 reads SGHAT; CDR2 reads FQNNGV. The receptor was isolated from a human donor with classical Hodgkin lymphoma. Sequencing input: peripheral blood mononuclear cells (PBMCs). J is TRBJ2-1 and V is TRBV11-2, with D hard to call. The CDR3 spells CASSLVAGSNEQFF. The CDR3 DNA is TGTGCCAGCAGCTTAGTAGCAGGTTCCAATGAGCAGTTCTTC.